The clone carrying this T cell receptor beta chain was seen only once. Its specificity is not known. This entry belongs to a study of cytomegalovirus exposure and HLA in healthy donors. Study-wide results and limits: The study listed roughly 160 cytomegalovirus-associated TCR beta chains. 87-base-pair reads could not separate some V segments, including TRBV6-2 and TRBV6-3. Follow-up analysis found HLA locus-dependent TCR association rates, highest for DRB1 and lowest for HLA-C.

The donors comprised healthy bone marrow donors. The PCR had 60 Vbeta and 13 Jbeta primers. Clones were read by immunoSEQ multiplex PCR, and TCRdb kept only the in-frame ones, dropping some. Counted here are about 130,000 clones, around 73% occurring once; the ten biggest clones make up roughly 11%. CDR1 and CDR2 (germline): SGDLS, YYNGEE. The CDR3 is 12 residues long. Trimming removed 4 bases from V and 8 bases from J, with 12 bases in between. The chain combines TRBV9 with TRBJ1-2, with D tentatively TRBD1 (5 bases). The origin of this receptor is a man aged 25 to 45 in good health and CMV-seropositive. Sequenced input: PBMCs. For the CDR3, the DNA is TGTGCCAGCAGCCCTACAAGGGGCGGCTACACCTTC. Protein product: CASSPTRGGYTF.